This T cell receptor beta chain was observed in a study of identical twins. This clonotype was found a few times. The antigen is not known. Each CDR3 protein is one row after TCRdb ran MiXCR on the 5' RACE reads. The profile shows 1.5 million to 2 million distinct CDR3 sequences, around a third of them singletons. Study results and caveats: Low generation-probability sequences were in excess among twin-shared out-of-frame alpha sequences. Fewer insertions characterized abundant cord blood beta clonotypes, whereas memory repertoires showed none.

Material: cord blood. The origin of this receptor is a newborn girl in good health.

CDR3 in DNA: TGCAGCGTTGAAGAGGCAGCGTCCACTGAAGCTTTCTTT. It codes for CSVEEAASTEAFF. This chain links TRBV29-1 with TRBJ1-1; D is unclear. CDR3 size: 13 residues. V dropped 0 bases and J dropped 4 bases, with 9 bases sitting between them. Germline V lookup: CDR1 SQVTM, CDR2 ANQGSEA. Together with reference TRBV29-1 and TRBJ1-1, the CDR3 gives the full variable domain: SAVISQKPSRDICQRGTSLTIQCQVDSQVTMMFWYRQQPGQSLTLIATANQGSEATYESGFVIDKFPISRPNLTFSTLTVSNMSPEDSSIYLCSVEEAASTEAFFGQGTRLTVV.